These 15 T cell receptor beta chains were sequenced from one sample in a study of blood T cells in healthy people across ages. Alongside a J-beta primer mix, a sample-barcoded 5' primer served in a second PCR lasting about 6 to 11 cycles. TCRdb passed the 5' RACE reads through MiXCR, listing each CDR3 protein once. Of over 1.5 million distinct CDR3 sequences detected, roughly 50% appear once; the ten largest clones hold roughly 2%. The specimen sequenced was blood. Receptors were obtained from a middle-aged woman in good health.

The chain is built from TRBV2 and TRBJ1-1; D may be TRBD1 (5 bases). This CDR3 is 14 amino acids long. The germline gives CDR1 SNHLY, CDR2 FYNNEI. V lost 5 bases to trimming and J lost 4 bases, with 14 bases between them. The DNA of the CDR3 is TGTGCCAGCAGTCGGGACCAAATGGGCACTGAAGCTTTCTTT. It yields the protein CASSRDQMGTEAFF.

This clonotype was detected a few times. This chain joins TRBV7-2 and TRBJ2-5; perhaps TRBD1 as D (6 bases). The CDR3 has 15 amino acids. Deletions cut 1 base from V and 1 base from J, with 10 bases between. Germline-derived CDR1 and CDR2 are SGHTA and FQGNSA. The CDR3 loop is CASSLDGQPQETQYF. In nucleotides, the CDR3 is TGTGCCAGCAGCTTAGACGGACAGCCCCAAGAGACCCAGTACTTC.

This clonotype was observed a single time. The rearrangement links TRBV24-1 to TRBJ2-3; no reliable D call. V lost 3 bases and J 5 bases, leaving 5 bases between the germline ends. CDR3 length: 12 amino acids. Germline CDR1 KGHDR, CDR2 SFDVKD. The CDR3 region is CATSDAGDTQYF. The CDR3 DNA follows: TGTGCCACCAGTGATGCCGGAGATACGCAGTATTTT.

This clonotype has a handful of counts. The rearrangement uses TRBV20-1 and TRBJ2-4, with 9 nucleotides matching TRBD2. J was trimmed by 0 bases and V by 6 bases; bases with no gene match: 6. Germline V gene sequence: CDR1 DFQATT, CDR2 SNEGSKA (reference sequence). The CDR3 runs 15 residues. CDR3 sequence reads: CSATLAGEAKNIQYF. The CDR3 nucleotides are TGCAGTGCCACCTTAGCGGGGGAAGCCAAAAACATTCAGTACTTC.

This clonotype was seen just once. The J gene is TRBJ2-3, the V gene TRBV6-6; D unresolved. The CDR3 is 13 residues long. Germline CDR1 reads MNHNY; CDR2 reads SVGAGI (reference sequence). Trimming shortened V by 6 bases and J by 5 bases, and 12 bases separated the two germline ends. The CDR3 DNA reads TGTGCCAGCAGATGGGCTTCGGGAGATACGCAGTATTTT. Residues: CASRWASGDTQYF.

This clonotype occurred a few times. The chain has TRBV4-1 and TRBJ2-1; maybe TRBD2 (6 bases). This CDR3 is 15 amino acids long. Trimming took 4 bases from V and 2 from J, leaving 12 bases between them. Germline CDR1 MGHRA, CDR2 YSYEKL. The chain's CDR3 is CASSLGLGPYNEQFF. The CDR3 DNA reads TGCGCCAGCAGCCTGGGACTGGGCCCCTACAATGAGCAGTTCTTC.

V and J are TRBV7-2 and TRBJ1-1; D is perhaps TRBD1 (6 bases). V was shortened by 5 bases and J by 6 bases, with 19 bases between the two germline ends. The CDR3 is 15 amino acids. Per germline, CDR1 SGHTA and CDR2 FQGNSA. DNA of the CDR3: TGTGCCAGCAGCCCCATCACTGGGGGCGACGCTGAAGCTTTCTTT. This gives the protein CASSPITGGDAEAFF.

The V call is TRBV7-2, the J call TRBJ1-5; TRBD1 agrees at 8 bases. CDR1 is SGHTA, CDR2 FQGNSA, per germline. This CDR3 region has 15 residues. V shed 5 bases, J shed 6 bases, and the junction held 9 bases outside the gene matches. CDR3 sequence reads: CASSPRTGSGQPQHF. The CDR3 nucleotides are TGTGCCAGCAGCCCTAGGACAGGGTCTGGTCAGCCCCAGCATTTT.

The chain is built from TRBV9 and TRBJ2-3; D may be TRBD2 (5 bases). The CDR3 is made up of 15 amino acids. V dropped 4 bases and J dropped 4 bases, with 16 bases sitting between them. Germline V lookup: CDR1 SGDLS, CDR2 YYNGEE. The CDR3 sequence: CASSPDAGRADTQYF. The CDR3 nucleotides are TGTGCCAGCAGCCCAGACGCGGGCCGCGCAGATACGCAGTATTTT. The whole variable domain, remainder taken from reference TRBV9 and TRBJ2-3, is DSGVTQTPKHLITATGQRVTLRCSPRSGDLSVYWYQQSLDQGLQFLIQYYNGEERAKGNILERFSAQQFPDLHSELNLSSLELGDSALYFCASSPDAGRADTQYFGPGTRLTVL.

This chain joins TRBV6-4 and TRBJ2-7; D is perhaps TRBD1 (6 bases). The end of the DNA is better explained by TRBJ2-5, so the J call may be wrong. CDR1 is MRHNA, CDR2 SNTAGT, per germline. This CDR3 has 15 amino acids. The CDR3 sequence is CASSSTGSRQETQYF. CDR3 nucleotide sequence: TGTGCCAGCAGTTCGACAGGTTCAAGGCAGGAGACCCAGTACTTC.

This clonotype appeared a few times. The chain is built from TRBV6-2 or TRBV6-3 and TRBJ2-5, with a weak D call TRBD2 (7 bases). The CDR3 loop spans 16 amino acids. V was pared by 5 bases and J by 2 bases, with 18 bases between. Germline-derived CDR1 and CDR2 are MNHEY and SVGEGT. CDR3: CASSQTGRTRQETQYF. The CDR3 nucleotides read TGTGCCAGCAGTCAGACAGGAAGGACTAGGCAAGAGACCCAGTACTTC.

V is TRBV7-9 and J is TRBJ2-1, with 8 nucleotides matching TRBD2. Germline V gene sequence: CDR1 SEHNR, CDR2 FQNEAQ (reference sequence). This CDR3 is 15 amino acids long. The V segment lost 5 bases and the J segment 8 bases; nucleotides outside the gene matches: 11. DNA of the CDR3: TGTGCCAGCAGCCGCCGTCAGCGGGGGCGGGATGAGCAGTTCTTC. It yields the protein CASSRRQRGRDEQFF.

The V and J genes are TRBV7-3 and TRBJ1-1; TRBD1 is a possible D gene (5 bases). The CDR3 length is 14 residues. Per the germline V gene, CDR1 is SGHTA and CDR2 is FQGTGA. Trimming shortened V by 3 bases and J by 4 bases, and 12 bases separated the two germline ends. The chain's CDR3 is CASSFWQQATEAFF. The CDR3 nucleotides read TGTGCCAGCAGCTTTTGGCAACAGGCCACTGAAGCTTTCTTT.

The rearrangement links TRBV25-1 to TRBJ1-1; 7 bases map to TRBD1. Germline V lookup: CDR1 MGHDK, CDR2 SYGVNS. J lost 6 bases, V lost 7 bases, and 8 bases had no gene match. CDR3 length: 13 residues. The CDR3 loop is CASIRQGFAEAFF. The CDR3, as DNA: TGTGCCAGCATAAGACAGGGATTCGCTGAAGCTTTCTTT.

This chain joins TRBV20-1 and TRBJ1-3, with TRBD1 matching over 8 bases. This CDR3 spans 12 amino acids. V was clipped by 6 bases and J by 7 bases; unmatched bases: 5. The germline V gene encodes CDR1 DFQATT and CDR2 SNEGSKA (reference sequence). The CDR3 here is CSARQGTNTIYF. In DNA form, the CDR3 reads TGCAGTGCCCGACAGGGGACCAACACCATATATTTT.